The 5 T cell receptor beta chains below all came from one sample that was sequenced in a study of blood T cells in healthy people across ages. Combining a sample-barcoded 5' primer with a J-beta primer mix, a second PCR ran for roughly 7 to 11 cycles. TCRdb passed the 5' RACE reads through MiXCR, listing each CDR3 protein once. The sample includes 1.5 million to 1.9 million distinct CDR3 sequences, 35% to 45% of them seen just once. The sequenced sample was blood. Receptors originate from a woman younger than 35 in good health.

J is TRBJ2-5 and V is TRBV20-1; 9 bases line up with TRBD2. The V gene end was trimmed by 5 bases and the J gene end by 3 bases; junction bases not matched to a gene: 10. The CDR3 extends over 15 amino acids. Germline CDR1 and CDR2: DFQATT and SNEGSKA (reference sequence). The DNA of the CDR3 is TGCAGTGCTGAGGAGTCTAGCGGGAATAAAGAGACCCAGTACTTC. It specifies CSAEESSGNKETQYF.

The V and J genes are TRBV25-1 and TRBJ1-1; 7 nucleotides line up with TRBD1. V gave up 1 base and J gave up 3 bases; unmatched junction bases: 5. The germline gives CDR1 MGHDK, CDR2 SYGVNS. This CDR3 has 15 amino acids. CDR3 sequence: CASSEFQGGDTEAFF. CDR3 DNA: TGTGCCAGCAGTGAATTTCAGGGGGGCGACACTGAAGCTTTCTTT.

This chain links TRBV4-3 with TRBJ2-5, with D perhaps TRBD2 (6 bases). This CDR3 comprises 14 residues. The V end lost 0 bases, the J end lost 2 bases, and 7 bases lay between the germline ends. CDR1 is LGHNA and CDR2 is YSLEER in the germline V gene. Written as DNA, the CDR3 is TGCGCCAGCAGCCAAGAGCTAGCGCAAGAGACCCAGTACTTC. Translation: CASSQELAQETQYF.

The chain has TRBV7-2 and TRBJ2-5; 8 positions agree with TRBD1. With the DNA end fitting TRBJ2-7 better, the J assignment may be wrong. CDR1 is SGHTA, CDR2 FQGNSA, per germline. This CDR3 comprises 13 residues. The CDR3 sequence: CASGTGMRYEQYF. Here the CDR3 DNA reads TGTGCCAGCGGGACAGGAATGAGATACGAGCAGTACTTC.

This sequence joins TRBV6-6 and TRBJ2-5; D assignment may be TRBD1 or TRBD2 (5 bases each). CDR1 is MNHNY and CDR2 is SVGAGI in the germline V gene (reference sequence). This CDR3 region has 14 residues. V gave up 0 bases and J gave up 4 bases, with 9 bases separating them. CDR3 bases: TGTGCCAGCAGTTACTCGAGGGGACCAGAGACCCAGTACTTC. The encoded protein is CASSYSRGPETQYF.